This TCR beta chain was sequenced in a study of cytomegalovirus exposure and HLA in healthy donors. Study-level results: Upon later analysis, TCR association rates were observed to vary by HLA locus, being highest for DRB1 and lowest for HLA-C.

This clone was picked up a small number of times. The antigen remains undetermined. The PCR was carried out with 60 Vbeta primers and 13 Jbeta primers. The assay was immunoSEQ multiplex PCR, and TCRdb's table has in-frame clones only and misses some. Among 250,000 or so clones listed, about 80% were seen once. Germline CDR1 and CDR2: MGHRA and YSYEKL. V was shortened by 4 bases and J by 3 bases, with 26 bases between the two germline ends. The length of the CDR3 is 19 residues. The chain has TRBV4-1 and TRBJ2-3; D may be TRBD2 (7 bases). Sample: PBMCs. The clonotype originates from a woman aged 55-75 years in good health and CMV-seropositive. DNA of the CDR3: TGCGCCAGCAGCCTAAGCGCTCGAGGGGGGGGAGGAGAGACAGATACGCAGTATTTT. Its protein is CASSLSARGGGGETDTQYF.